This T cell receptor beta chain was identified in a study of PD-L1 blockade in urothelial cancer. The assay was immunoSEQ multiplex PCR, and TCRdb's table has in-frame clones only and misses some. The data show some 45,000 clones, with approximately 88% seen just once and less than 4% held by the top ten. The germline V and J ends were trimmed by 7 bases and 5 bases, with 15 bases remaining between them. This CDR3 comprises 14 residues. CDR1 LNHDA and CDR2 SQIVND come from the germline V gene (reference sequence). This sequence joins TRBV19 and TRBJ2-1; D might be TRBD1 (6 bases). The origin of this receptor is a man older than 75 with urothelial cancer. Sequencing used PBMCs, obtained around atezolizumab (anti-PD-L1) treatment. CDR3 sequence reads: CASIPTGTNNEQFF. CDR3 DNA: TGTGCCAGTATCCCGACAGGAACCAACAATGAGCAGTTCTTC.